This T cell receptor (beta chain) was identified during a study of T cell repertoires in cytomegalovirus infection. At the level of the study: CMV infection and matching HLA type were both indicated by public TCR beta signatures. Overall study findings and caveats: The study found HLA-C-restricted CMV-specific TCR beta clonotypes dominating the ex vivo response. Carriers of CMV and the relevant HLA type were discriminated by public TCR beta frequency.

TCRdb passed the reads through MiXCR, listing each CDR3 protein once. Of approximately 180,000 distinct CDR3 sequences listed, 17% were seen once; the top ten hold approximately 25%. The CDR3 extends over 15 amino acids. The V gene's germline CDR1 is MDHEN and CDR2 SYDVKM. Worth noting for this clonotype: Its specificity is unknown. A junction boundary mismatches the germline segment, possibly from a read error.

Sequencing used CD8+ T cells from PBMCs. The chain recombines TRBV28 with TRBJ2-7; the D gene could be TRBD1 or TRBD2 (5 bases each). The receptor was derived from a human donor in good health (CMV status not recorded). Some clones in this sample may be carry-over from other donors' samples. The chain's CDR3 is CTSSRGDRGPYEQYF. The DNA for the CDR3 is TGTACCAGCTCACGAGGGGACCGGGGCCCCTACGAGCAGTACTTC.